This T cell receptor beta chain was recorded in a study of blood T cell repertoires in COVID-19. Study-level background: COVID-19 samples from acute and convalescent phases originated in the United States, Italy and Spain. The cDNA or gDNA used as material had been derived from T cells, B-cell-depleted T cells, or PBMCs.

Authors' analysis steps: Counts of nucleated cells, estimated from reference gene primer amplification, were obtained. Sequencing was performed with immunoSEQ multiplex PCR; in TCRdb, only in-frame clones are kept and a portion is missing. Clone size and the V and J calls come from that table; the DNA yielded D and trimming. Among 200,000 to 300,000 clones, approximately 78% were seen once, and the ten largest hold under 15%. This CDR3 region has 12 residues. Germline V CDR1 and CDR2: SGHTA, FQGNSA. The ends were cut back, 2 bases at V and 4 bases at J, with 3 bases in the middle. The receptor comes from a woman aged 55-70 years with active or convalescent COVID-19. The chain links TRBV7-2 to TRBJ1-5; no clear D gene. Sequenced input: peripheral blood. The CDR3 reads CASSLSNQPQHF. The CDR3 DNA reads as TGTGCCAGCAGCTTATCTAATCAGCCCCAGCATTTT. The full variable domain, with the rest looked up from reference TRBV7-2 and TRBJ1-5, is GAGVSQSPSNKVTEKGKDVELRCDPISGHTALYWYRQSLGQGLEFLIYFQGNSAPDKSGLPSDRFSAERTGGSVSTLTIQRTQQEDSAVYLCASSLSNQPQHFGDGTRLSIL.